These 27 T cell receptor beta chains were sequenced from one sample in a study of T cells in Graves' hyperthyroidism and ophthalmopathy. RNA transcripts yielded amplified TCR beta CDR3 regions. First-round RT-PCR with HTBI primers amplified the TCR CDR3 region. Using its own MiXCR run on the multiplex PCR reads, TCRdb lists one record per CDR3 protein. The sample has 500,000 to 550,000 distinct CDR3 sequences, about a fifth seen once. Sequenced input: blood. Source of these receptors: a man aged 18 to 30 with Graves' hyperthyroidism.

This clonotype occurred many times. CDR3: CASSLPQTNTEAFF. The DNA of the CDR3 is TGTGCCAGCAGTTTACCCCAAACGAACACTGAAGCTTTCTTT. The chain uses TRBV12-3 or TRBV12-4 and TRBJ1-1; D is undetermined. CDR3 size: 14 residues. V lost 2 bases, J lost 1 base, and 8 bases lay in between.

This clonotype was detected ten times or more. The V gene is TRBV11-3, the J gene TRBJ2-7; no reliable D call. CDR1 SGHNT and CDR2 YENEEA come from the germline V gene. V was shortened by 4 bases and J by 0 bases, with 10 bases between the two germline ends. This CDR3 spans 14 amino acids. CDR3: CASSSPGRSYEQYF. The CDR3 DNA is TGTGCCAGCAGCTCTCCGGGCCGCTCCTACGAGCAGTACTTC.

This clonotype has more than one count but fewer than ten. CDR3 sequence reads: CASSLGKGPNYGYTF. The CDR3 DNA sequence: TGTGCCAGCAGCCTAGGGAAGGGGCCGAACTATGGCTACACCTTC. J is TRBJ1-2 and V is TRBV9; D is possibly TRBD1 (5 bases). The V end was cut by 4 bases, the J end by 2 bases, with 15 bases between. CDR3 size: 15 residues. Germline CDR1 and CDR2: SGDLS and YYNGEE.

V and J are TRBV7-9 and TRBJ1-1; D gene uncertain. CDR1 is SEHNR, CDR2 FQNEAQ, per germline (reference sequence). Trimming stripped 5 bases from V and 4 bases from J, with 11 bases between. The CDR3 covers 13 residues. CDR3 DNA sequence: TGTGCCAGCAGCGGAGAGGGTTCCACTGAAGCTTTCTTT. Protein product: CASSGEGSTEAFF. The full variable domain, rest sourced from reference TRBV7-9 and TRBJ1-1, is DTGVSQNPRHKITKRGQNVTFRCDPISEHNRLYWYRQTLGQGPEFLTYFQNEAQLEKSRLLSDRFSAERPKGSFSTLEIQRTEQGDSAMYLCASSGEGSTEAFFGQGTRLTVV.

This clonotype was counted at least ten times. The V and J genes are TRBV5-1 and TRBJ2-3; D could derive from TRBD1 or TRBD2 (7 bases each). Germline V lookup: CDR1 SGHRS, CDR2 YFSETQ. CDR3 length: 13 residues. V shed 4 bases and J shed 9 bases, with 15 bases lying between them. The CDR3 loop is CASSLQGEGTQYF. The CDR3 DNA follows: TGCGCCAGCAGCCTTCAGGGGGAGGGGACGCAGTATTTT. Full variable domain (missing parts from reference TRBV5-1 and TRBJ2-3): KAGVTQTPRYLIKTRGQQVTLSCSPISGHRSVSWYQQTPGQGLQFLFEYFSETQRNKGNFPGRFSGRQFSNSRSEMNVSTLELGDSALYLCASSLQGEGTQYFGPGTRLTVL.

V usage is TRBV15 and J usage is TRBJ1-1; 8 bases are shared with TRBD1. In germline, CDR1 is LNHNV, CDR2 YYDKDF (reference sequence). The length of the CDR3 is 17 residues. V lost 1 base, J lost 3 bases, and 10 bases stayed unmatched. The CDR3, as DNA: TGTGCCACCAGCAGAGTAGACAGGGGCGCAAGGGACACTGAAGCTTTCTTT. Its translation is CATSRVDRGARDTEAFF.

This clonotype was picked up a small number of times. The rearrangement links TRBV11-2 to TRBJ2-7; 9 positions agree with TRBD1. The germline V gene has CDR1 SGHAT and CDR2 FQNNGV. With 3 bases clipped from V and 5 bases from J, the junction kept 17 bases outside the gene matches. The CDR3 totals 18 residues. The CDR3: CASSLVSLRDRATNEQYF. For the CDR3, the DNA is TGTGCCAGCAGCTTGGTGTCCCTACGGGACAGGGCCACCAACGAGCAGTACTTC.

This clonotype was picked up many times. The CDR3 DNA reads as TGCAGTGCCCTTAAGGGGGAAACTGAAGCTTTCTTT. Its protein is CSALKGETEAFF. This chain connects TRBV20-1 to TRBJ1-1, with D possibly being TRBD1 (6 bases). With 6 bases removed from V and 5 bases from J, the gap between germline ends came to 13 bases. Germline CDR1 is DFQATT and CDR2 is SNEGSKA (reference sequence). This CDR3 is built from 12 residues.

This clonotype occurred a few times. The chain has TRBV12-3 or TRBV12-4 and TRBJ1-1; TRBD1 might be the D (6 bases). Trimming shortened V by 6 bases and J by 4 bases, and 18 bases separated the two germline ends. The CDR3 length is 15 residues. This chain's CDR3 is CASSLPTGRGTEAFF. In DNA form, the CDR3 reads TGTGCCAGCAGCCTACCCACAGGGAGAGGCACTGAAGCTTTCTTT.

This clonotype was counted ten times or more. J is TRBJ1-1 and V is TRBV12-3 or TRBV12-4, with D unclear. CDR3 length: 15 residues. V dropped 5 bases and J dropped 4 bases, with 17 bases sitting between them. In DNA, the CDR3 is TGTGCCAGCAGTCCTCGGACTATTCGTAGCACTGAAGCTTTCTTT. Amino acid sequence: CASSPRTIRSTEAFF.

V and J are TRBV4-1 and TRBJ2-7, with TRBD2 matching 9 bases. The J segment lost 5 bases and the V segment lost 1 base, leaving 6 bases of the junction unmatched. The CDR3 is 15 residues long. Germline CDR1 and CDR2: MGHRA and YSYEKL. CDR3 protein: CASSQAAGGKHEQYF. CDR3 coding DNA: TGCGCCAGCAGCCAAGCTGCGGGGGGGAAGCACGAGCAGTACTTC.

In this sample, this clonotype turned up many times. The rearrangement uses TRBV4-1 and TRBJ1-5; D is possibly TRBD1 (6 bases). V was trimmed by 6 bases and J by 3 bases, leaving 15 bases between them. From germline, CDR1 is MGHRA and CDR2 YSYEKL. This CDR3 region has 15 residues. The CDR3 DNA sequence: TGCGCCAGCAGGGATGTTGGGGGCCTCAATCAGCCCCAGCATTTT. This codes for CASRDVGGLNQPQHF.

This clonotype has just a few counts. The CDR3 DNA reads as TGTGCCAGCAGTGAATACACAGGGGGGGGACATCAGCCCCAGCATTTT. Translation gives CASSEYTGGGHQPQHF. This chain links TRBV6-1 with TRBJ1-5; 8 bases agree with TRBD1. The CDR3 is 16 amino acids. The V and J ends lost 2 bases and 5 bases, in that order; junction bases with no gene match: 8. The germline gives CDR1 MNHNS, CDR2 SASEGT.

This clonotype was recorded at least ten times. V gene TRBV7-9 combines with J gene TRBJ2-2; no reliable D call. The germline V gene encodes CDR1 SEHNR and CDR2 FQNEAQ (reference sequence). The CDR3 is 12 amino acids. V gave up 5 bases and J gave up 8 bases, with 9 bases separating them. This chain's CDR3 is CASSNPPGELFF. The CDR3 nucleotides are TGTGCCAGCAGCAATCCGCCGGGGGAGCTGTTTTTT.

In its sample, this clonotype was seen many times. In DNA, the CDR3 is TGTGCCAGCAGTTCCCGGACCCCGGGGAACACTGAAGCTTTCTTT. Protein product: CASSSRTPGNTEAFF. The rearrangement links TRBV12-3 or TRBV12-4 to TRBJ1-1; no clear D gene. Trimming stripped 4 bases from V and 1 base from J, with 13 bases between. This CDR3 is 15 amino acids long.

This clonotype was seen many times. The rearrangement links TRBV5-1 to TRBJ1-1; no definite D call. This CDR3 is 14 amino acids long. The germline V gene has CDR1 SGHRS and CDR2 YFSETQ. Trimming pared 0 bases from V and 5 bases from J, leaving 11 bases between. CDR3 DNA sequence: TGCGCCAGCAGCTTGGCGAAGGGTGGAACTGAAGCTTTCTTT. Translating gives CASSLAKGGTEAFF. The whole variable domain, remainder taken from reference TRBV5-1 and TRBJ1-1, is KAGVTQTPRYLIKTRGQQVTLSCSPISGHRSVSWYQQTPGQGLQFLFEYFSETQRNKGNFPGRFSGRQFSNSRSEMNVSTLELGDSALYLCASSLAKGGTEAFFGQGTRLTVV.

This clonotype was recorded at least ten times. The chain is built from TRBV6-5 and TRBJ1-1; possible D gene TRBD1, 6 bases. Germline loops: CDR1 MNHEY, CDR2 SVGAGI. This CDR3 has 16 residues. Trimming pared 2 bases from V and 8 bases from J, leaving 21 bases between. This CDR3 reads CASSYTVDNLDREAFF. The DNA of the CDR3 is TGTGCCAGCAGTTACACGGTAGACAACTTAGACAGGGAAGCTTTCTTT.

This clonotype has a count of ten or more. The CDR3 DNA reads as TGTGCCAGCAGCAGGACAGGGAACATCAGGCCCCAGCATTTT. Amino acids: CASSRTGNIRPQHF. This chain uses TRBV28 with TRBJ1-5; 8 nucleotides align to TRBD1. V shed 6 bases and J 9 bases; nucleotides not matched to a gene: 10. This CDR3 region has 14 residues. CDR1 and CDR2 (germline): MDHEN, SYDVKM. The variable domain in full, with the rest retrieved from reference TRBV28 and TRBJ1-5, is DVKVTQSSRYLVKRTGEKVFLECVQDMDHENMFWYRQDPGLGLRLIYFSYDVKMKEKGDIPEGYSVSREKKERFSLILESASTNQTSMYLCASSRTGNIRPQHFGDGTRLSIL.

This chain joins TRBV20-1 and TRBJ1-5; no reliable D call. Germline V gene sequence: CDR1 DFQATT, CDR2 SNEGSKA (reference sequence). V lost 1 base to trimming and J lost 1 base, with 8 bases between them. The CDR3 length is 14 residues. The chain's CDR3 is CSARARQSNQPQHF. Written as DNA, the CDR3 is TGCAGTGCTAGAGCCCGCCAGAGCAATCAGCCCCAGCATTTT.

The rearrangement links TRBV2 to TRBJ1-1, with 9 bases lining up with TRBD1. Germline V gene lookup returns CDR1 SNHLY and CDR2 FYNNEI. This CDR3 is 14 amino acids long. J gave up 4 bases and V 10 bases, and 10 bases lay outside the gene matches. This CDR3 reads CATILQGASTEAFF. The CDR3 DNA follows: TGTGCCACCATATTACAGGGGGCGAGCACTGAAGCTTTCTTT.

This clonotype has only a few counts. The V and J genes are TRBV18 and TRBJ1-5, with a weak D call TRBD1 (5 bases). Germline lookup yields CDR1 KGHSH and CDR2 LQKENI. V lost 6 bases, J lost 9 bases, and 15 bases lay in between. There are 13 residues in the CDR3. The CDR3 nucleotides read TGTGCCAGCTCCCCGGACATGGCTTGGCCCCAGCATTTT. Translation gives CASSPDMAWPQHF.

The chain couples TRBV11-3 to TRBJ2-7; TRBD1 matches 8 bases. This CDR3 has 14 amino acids. Trimming removed 5 bases from V and 2 bases from J; junction bases left unmatched: 5. The germline V gene has CDR1 SGHNT and CDR2 YENEEA. The CDR3 loop reads CASSTHRGTYEQYF. The CDR3 coding sequence is TGTGCCAGCAGCACCCACAGGGGGACCTACGAGCAGTACTTC.

The chain uses TRBV6-1 and TRBJ2-7; unclear D gene. The germline V gene encodes CDR1 MNHNS and CDR2 SASEGT. The CDR3 consists of 14 residues. Between the trimmed V and J ends, which lost 2 bases and 5 bases, there was a span of 13 bases. CDR3 nucleotides: TGTGCCAGCAGTGAAACACTACCTCGGGACGAGCAGTACTTC. Residues: CASSETLPRDEQYF.

This clonotype was seen repeatedly, ten times or more. V gene TRBV15 combines with J gene TRBJ2-5, with a tentative D call TRBD2 (5 bases). V lost 5 bases and J lost 2, with 15 bases in between. This CDR3 contains 15 residues. Germline V gene sequence: CDR1 LNHNV, CDR2 YYDKDF (reference sequence). The CDR3: CATSHSVTGQETQYF. For the CDR3, the DNA is TGTGCCACCAGCCACAGCGTGACGGGGCAAGAGACCCAGTACTTC.

This rearrangement joins TRBV12-3 or TRBV12-4 to TRBJ1-5; 9 positions match TRBD1. V was clipped by 5 bases and J by 11 bases; unmatched bases: 13. There are 15 residues in the CDR3. CDR3 in DNA: TGTGCCAGCAGTCCCCCCGGGACAGGGTGGGCCGCCCAGCATTTT. Its translation is CASSPPGTGWAAQHF.

This clonotype was found once. This chain links TRBV5-1 with TRBJ2-5, with 7 bases aligning to TRBD1. There are 15 residues in the CDR3. Per germline, CDR1 SGHRS and CDR2 YFSETQ. The J segment lost 5 bases and the V segment lost 3 bases, leaving 10 bases of the junction unmatched. In DNA, the CDR3 is TGCGCCAGCAGCTCAGGGGGAGAGGGCAGGGAGACCCAGTACTTC. Encoded protein: CASSSGGEGRETQYF.

The chain links TRBV5-1 to TRBJ1-1; D unresolved. The CDR3 contains 14 residues. V lost 0 bases and J 4 bases, leaving 10 bases between the germline ends. Germline CDR1 reads SGHRS; CDR2 reads YFSETQ. The CDR3 region has the DNA TGCGCCAGCAGCTTGGTGGTAGGGATCACTGAAGCTTTCTTT. It encodes CASSLVVGITEAFF.